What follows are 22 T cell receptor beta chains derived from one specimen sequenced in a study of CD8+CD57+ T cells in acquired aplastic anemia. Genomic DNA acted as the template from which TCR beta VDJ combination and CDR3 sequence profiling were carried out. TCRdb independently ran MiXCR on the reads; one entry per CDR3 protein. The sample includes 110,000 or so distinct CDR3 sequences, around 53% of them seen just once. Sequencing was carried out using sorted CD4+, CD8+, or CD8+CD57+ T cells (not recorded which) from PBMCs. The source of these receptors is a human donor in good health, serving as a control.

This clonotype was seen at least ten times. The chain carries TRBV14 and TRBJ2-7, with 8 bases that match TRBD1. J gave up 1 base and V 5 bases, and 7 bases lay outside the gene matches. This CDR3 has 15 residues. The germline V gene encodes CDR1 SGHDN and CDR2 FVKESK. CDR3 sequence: CASSEGTGTSYEQYF. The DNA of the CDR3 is TGTGCCAGCAGCGAGGGGACAGGAACATCCTACGAGCAGTACTTC.

CDR3 coding DNA: TGTGCCAGCAGCTGGGATGGGGATGAGCAGTTCTTC. Its protein product is CASSWDGDEQFF. The V gene is TRBV7-3, the J gene TRBJ2-1; D is uncertain. Trimming cost V 4 bases and J 8 bases, with 9 bases left between them. The CDR3 runs 12 residues. Germline V gene sequence: CDR1 SGHTA, CDR2 FQGTGA.

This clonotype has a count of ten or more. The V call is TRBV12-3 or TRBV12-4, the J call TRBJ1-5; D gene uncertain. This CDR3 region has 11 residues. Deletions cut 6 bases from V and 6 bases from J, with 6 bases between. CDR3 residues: CASSLGQPQHF. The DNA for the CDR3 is TGTGCCAGCAGCCTTGGTCAGCCCCAGCATTTT.

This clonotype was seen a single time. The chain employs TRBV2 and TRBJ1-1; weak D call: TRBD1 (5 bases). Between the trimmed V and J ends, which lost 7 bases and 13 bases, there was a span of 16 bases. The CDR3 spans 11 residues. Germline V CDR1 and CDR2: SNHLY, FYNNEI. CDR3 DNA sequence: TGTGCCAGCATTCTGGACATTAAAGGTTTCTTT. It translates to CASILDIKGFF.

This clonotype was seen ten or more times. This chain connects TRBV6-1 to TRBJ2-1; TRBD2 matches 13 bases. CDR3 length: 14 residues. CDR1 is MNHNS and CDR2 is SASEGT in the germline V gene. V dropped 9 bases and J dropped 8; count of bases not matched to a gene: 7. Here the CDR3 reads CASPTSGGEYEQFF. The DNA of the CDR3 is TGTGCCAGTCCAACTAGCGGGGGGGAGTATGAGCAGTTCTTC.

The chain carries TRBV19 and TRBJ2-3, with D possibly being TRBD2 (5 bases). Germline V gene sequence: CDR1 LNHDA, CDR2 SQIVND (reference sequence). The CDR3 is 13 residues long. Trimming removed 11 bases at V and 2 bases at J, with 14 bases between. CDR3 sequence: CALHDGDTDTQYF. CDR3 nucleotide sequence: TGTGCCCTCCACGACGGGGACACAGATACGCAGTATTTT.

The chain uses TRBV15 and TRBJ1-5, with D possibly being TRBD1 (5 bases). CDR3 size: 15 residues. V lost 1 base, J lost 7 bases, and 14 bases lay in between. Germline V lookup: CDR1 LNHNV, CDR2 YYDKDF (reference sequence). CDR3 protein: CATSRGSLGGQPQHF. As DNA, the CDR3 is TGTGCCACCAGCAGAGGGAGTCTCGGGGGGCAGCCCCAGCATTTT.

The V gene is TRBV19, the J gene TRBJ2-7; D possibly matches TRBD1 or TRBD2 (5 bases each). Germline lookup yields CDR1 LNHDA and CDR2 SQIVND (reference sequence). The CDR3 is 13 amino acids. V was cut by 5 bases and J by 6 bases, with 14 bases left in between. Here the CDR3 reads CASSFSGTAEQYF. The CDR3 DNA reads TGTGCCAGTAGTTTCTCCGGGACCGCCGAGCAGTACTTC.

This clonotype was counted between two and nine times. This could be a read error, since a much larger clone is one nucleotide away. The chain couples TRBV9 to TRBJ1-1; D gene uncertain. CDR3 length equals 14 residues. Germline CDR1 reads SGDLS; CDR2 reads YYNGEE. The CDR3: CASSVEGSSTETFF. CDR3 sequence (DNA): TGTGCCAGCAGCGTAGAAGGGTCTTCCACTGAAACTTTCTTT.

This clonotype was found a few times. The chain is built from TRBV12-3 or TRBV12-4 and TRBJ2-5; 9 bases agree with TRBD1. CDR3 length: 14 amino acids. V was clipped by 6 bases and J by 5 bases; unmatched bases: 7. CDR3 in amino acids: CASSPGQGRETQYF. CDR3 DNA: TGTGCCAGCAGCCCCGGACAGGGGAGGGAGACCCAGTACTTC.

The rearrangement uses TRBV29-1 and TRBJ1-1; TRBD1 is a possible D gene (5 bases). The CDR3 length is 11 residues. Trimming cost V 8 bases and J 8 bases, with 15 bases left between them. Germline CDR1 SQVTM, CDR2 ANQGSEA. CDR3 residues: CSLGRGAEAFF. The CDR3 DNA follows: TGCAGCTTGGGAAGGGGCGCCGAAGCTTTCTTT.

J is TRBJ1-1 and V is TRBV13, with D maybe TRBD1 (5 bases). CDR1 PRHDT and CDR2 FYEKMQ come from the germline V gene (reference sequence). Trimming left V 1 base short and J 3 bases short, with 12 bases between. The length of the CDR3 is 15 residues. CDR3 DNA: TGTGCCAGCAGCTTAGAAAGAGGGGAGGACACTGAAGCTTTCTTT. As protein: CASSLERGEDTEAFF.

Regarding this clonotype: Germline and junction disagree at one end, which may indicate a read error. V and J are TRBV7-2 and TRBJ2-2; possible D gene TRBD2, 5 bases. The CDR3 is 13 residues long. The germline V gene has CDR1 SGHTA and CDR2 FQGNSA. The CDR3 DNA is TGTGCCAGCAGCCCTTCCGACACCGGGGAGTTGTTTTTT. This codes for CASSPSDTGELFF. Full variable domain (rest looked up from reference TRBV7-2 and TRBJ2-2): GAGVSQSPSNKVTEKGKDVELRCDPISGHTALYWYRQSLGQGLEFLIYFQGNSAPDKSGLPSDRFSAERTGGSVSTLTIQRTQQEDSAVYLCASSPSDTGELFFGEGSRLTVL.

DNA of the CDR3: TGTGCCACCAGTGACTCCCGGGCGTATAGCACAGATACGCAGTATTTT. Protein sequence: CATSDSRAYSTDTQYF. The chain uses TRBV24-1 and TRBJ2-3; D not certain. V was shortened by 4 bases and J by 0 bases, with 13 bases between the two germline ends. Per germline, CDR1 KGHDR and CDR2 SFDVKD. The CDR3 is made up of 16 amino acids.

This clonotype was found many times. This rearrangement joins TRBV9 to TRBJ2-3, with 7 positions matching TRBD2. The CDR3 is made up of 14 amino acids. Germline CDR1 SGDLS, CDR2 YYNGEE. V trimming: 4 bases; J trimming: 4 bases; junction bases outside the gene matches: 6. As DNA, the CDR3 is TGTGCCAGCAGCCCCCGGACTAGTCCAGATACGCAGTATTTT. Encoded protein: CASSPRTSPDTQYF.

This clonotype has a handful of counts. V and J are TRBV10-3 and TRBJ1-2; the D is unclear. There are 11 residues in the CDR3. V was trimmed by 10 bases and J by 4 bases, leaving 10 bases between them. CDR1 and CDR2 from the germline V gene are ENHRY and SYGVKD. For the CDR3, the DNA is TGTGCCACCGCGGAAAGCTATGGCTACACCTTC. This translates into CATAESYGYTF.

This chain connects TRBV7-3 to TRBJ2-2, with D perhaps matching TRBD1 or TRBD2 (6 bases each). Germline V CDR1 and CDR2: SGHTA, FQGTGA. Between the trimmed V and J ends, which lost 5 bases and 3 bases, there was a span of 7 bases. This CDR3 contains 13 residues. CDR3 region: CASSRGDTGELFF. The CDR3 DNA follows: TGTGCCAGCAGCAGGGGGGACACCGGGGAGCTGTTTTTT.

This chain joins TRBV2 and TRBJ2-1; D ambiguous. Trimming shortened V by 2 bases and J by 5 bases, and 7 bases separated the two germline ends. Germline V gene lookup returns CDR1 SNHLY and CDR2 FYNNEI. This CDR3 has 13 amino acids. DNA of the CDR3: TGTGCCAGCAGTGAACAAGGGCACAATGAGCAGTTCTTC. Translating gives CASSEQGHNEQFF. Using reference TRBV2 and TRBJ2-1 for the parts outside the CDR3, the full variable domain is EPEVTQTPSHQVTQMGQEVILRCVPISNHLYFYWYRQILGQKVEFLVSFYNNEISEKSEIFDDQFSVERPDGSNFTLKIRSTKLEDSAMYFCASSEQGHNEQFFGPGTRLTVL.

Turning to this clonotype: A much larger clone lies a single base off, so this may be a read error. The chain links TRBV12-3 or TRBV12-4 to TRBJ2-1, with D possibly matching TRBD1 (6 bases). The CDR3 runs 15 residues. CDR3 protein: CASSLGQGSYNGQFF. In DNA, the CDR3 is TGTGCCAGCAGTTTAGGGCAGGGGTCCTACAATGGGCAGTTCTTC.

This chain's CDR3 is CASSLTPPSSYEQYF. The CDR3 DNA is TGTGCCAGTAGCCTGACTCCCCCGAGCTCCTACGAGCAGTACTTC. J is TRBJ2-7 and V is TRBV19, with unresolved D. CDR3 length: 15 residues. V was clipped by 6 bases and J by 0 bases, with 15 bases between them. CDR1 is LNHDA and CDR2 is SQIVND in the germline V gene (reference sequence).

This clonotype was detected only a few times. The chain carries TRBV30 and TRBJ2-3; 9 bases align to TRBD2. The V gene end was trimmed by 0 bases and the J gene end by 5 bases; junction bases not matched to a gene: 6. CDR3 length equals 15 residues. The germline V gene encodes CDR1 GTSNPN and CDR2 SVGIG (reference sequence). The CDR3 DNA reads TGTGCCTGGAGTGTAAGTAGCGGGGGAGGAGATACGCAGTATTTT. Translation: CAWSVSSGGGDTQYF.

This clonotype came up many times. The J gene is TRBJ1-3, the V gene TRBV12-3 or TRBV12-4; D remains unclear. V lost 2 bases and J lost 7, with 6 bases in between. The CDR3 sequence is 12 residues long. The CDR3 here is CASSLLFNTIYF. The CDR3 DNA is TGTGCCAGCAGTTTACTTTTTAACACCATATATTTT.